The TCR beta chain under discussion was sequenced for a study of T cells in Graves' hyperthyroidism and ophthalmopathy (dated by TCRdb to between 2017 and 2020). As for the study more broadly: Peripheral blood was sampled at the time of initial diagnosis, prior to any treatment. To identify TCR V-J signatures that set the groups apart, the researchers used a discovery cohort of roughly 100 patients, made up of about 44 with Graves' ophthalmopathy and some 56 with stable Graves' hyperthyroidism. In addition, the study compared T-cell repertoires in thyroid tissue and in blood from five or six Graves' hyperthyroidism patients. For training and testing, the 100 patients in the discovery cohort were randomly divided in a 7:3 ratio. After sampling, hyperthyroidism patients received methimazole starting at 30 mg daily, and ophthalmopathy patients received high-dose intravenous methylprednisolone. The paper reports TCR Vbeta CDR3 sequencing of some 140 peripheral blood samples: some 44 ophthalmopathy, roughly 80 hyperthyroidism and about 17 progressor patients. Whether ophthalmopathy could be predicted prospectively was tested in an independent validation cohort made up of about 18 hyperthyroidism patients plus 17 patients who later progressed to ophthalmopathy. General conclusions and limits of the study: In cross-validation, a model built on a 13 V-J signature told ophthalmopathy apart from stable hyperthyroidism with under 90% sensitivity and around 84% specificity, and in testing the same model reached 80%/75%. No statistical method was used to fix the sample size in advance, and group allocation was not hidden from the investigators. Blood samples also contained most of the expanded thyroid clonotypes (frequency above 0.001), which suggests that blood repertoires may reflect thyroid immune responses. In validation, progression to ophthalmopathy was predicted by the model with 70.59% sensitivity and 72.22% specificity, a median of approximately 7.1 months before onset.

In its sample, this clonotype was seen a few times. Its cognate antigen has yet to be identified. Base-call qualities are not available, and no considerably larger clone is one nucleotide away. The TCR beta CDR3 regions were amplified from the RNA transcripts. The TCR CDR3 was subjected to a first round of RT-PCR using the HTBI primer set and the Qiagen OneStep RT-PCR kit. Libraries were constructed in a second round of multiplex PCR, after which size selection and purification were performed. Sequencing of the libraries was done on an Illumina HiSeq2000 using paired-end 100 bp reads. The original methods were these. SOAPnuke was used to process the raw data, throwing out any read that contained adapters or uncalled bases, had a mean Phred below 15, or lacked an exact constant-primer or identifier match. COPE v1.2.5 was used to merge the high-quality paired reads, and each unique nucleotide sequence was defined as a clonotype. MiTCR v1.1 was used to align the clonotypes against IMGT TRBV, TRBD and TRBJ reference segments. Only V-J combinations with frequency above 0.0001, covering about 99% of repertoires, were analysed. The TCS score was defined as F50 (clonal expansion) divided by E x V (chaos), with BLOSUM62-based TCRdist calculated between CDR3 peptides within each V-J. Welch's t-statistics and random forest reduced approximately 520 V-J features to fewer than 15, which were used in a naive Bayes classifier (R e1071). Starting from the raw public reads, TCRdb applied fastp trimming at Q25, assembled clones with MiXCR and retained in-frame beta chains. Each record represents a unique CDR3 protein, reported with the most common genes and DNA among its rows. It is TCRdb's table, rather than the study itself, that gives the V and J calls and clone size. Here the sample has fewer than 400,000 distinct CDR3 sequences; roughly 25% occur a single time. About 73% of the sample belongs to the ten largest clones.

Based on the germline V gene, the CDR1 and CDR2 sequences are KGHSH and LQKENI. Its CDR3 holds 12 amino acids, cysteine through phenylalanine. The entry retains the CDR3 DNA only, 36 bases that are in frame from base 1. V is cut by 4 bases and J by 6 bases, and the space between the germline ends is 7 bases. A patient counted as having stable Graves' hyperthyroidism if no progression to ophthalmopathy occurred over 18 months of follow-up. The hyperthyroidism patients were between 18 and 65 years old and newly diagnosed, with a disease duration of less than 2 months. Any patient with an uncontrolled infection, another autoimmune disease, pregnancy or lactation was excluded. Clinical symptoms, serum thyroxine and TRAb, thyroid ultrasound, and orbital computed tomography formed the basis for the diagnoses. Ficoll-Paque density gradient centrifugation was used to isolate PBMCs from 8.5 to 10 ml of fresh peripheral blood. Total RNA was extracted with Trizol reagent, and quality was checked on an Agilent 2100 Bioanalyzer.

Recombination joined TRBV18 with TRBJ2-1; TRBD1 is perhaps the D gene, given 5 matching bases. The receptor's source is a man aged 50 to 59 with Graves' hyperthyroidism. Sample: blood. The DNA sequence follows: TGTGCCAGCTCACAGGGGCTCAATGAGCAGTTCTTC. Its translation is CASSQGLNEQFF.